A selection of T cell receptor beta chains follows, all from one sample in a study of blood T cell repertoires in COVID-19. Repertoires were generated with immunoSEQ multiplex PCR, while TCRdb's copy carries only in-frame clones and drops some. The data contain about 200,000 clones, nearly 90% of them singletons. The sample comprised peripheral blood. The receptors shown here come from a man in his fifties or sixties with COVID-19, enrolled during active disease. The CDR3 runs from the conserved cysteine through the conserved F or W. D genes are given only for firm matches. A clone size is listed for some rows: how often the clone was seen (once, few, many), or a class if it is expanded.

D,J,V,size,DNA,CDR3
-,TRBJ2-5,TRBV5-6,once,TGTGCCAGCAGCCAGGGGCTCTCACGAGAGACCCAGTACTTC,CASSQGLSRETQYF
-,TRBJ1-1,TRBV29-1,-,TGCAGCGTTGGGCGGGGAGGGGCTGAAGCTTTCTTT,CSVGRGGAEAFF
TRBD2,TRBJ2-2,TRBV18,-,TGTGCCAGCTCACCAGCGGCGGGAGGGAACACCGGGGAGCTGTTTTTT,CASSPAAGGNTGELFF
-,TRBJ1-6,TRBV4-2,-,TGTGCCAGCAGCGAAGCCCTGCCCGGGAGCTCCTATAATTCACCCCTCCACTTT,CASSEALPGSSYNSPLHF
-,TRBJ2-1,TRBV7-8,-,TGTGCCAGCAGCTTAGCGGGGGCTCAGGAGCAGTTCTTC,CASSLAGAQEQFF
TRBD2,TRBJ2-3,TRBV18,once,TGTGCCAGCTCACCCACTAGCGCTAGCACAGATACGCAGTATTTT,CASSPTSASTDTQYF
TRBD2,TRBJ2-3,TRBV7-2,-,TGTGCCAGCAGCACGGGGACTAGCGAGCCGCAGTATTTT,CASSTGTSEPQYF
-,TRBJ2-2,TRBV5-5,-,TGTGCCAGCAGCTTGAGTCGGACCGGGGAGCTGTTTTTT,CASSLSRTGELFF
-,TRBJ2-7,TRBV2,-,TGTGCCAGCAGCGGAGACAGTTCCTACGAGCAGTACTTC,CASSGDSSYEQYF
-,TRBJ1-5,TRBV4-1,-,TGCGCCAGCAGCCAAGATTATGGGGGGGCAGGGCGAACTAGCAATCAGCCCCAGCATTTT,CASSQDYGGAGRTSNQPQHF
TRBD1,TRBJ2-5,TRBV11-1,-,TGTGCCAGCAGCTTATGGGCAGGGGGACAGGAGACCCAGTACTTC,CASSLWAGGQETQYF
-,TRBJ2-2,TRBV28,-,TGTGCCAGCAGCCGGGTGGGTTCGAACACCGGGGAGCTGTTTTTT,CASSRVGSNTGELFF
TRBD2,TRBJ2-7,TRBV9,-,TGTGCCAGCAGCGTAGGACTAGCGCATACCTACGAGCAGTACTTC,CASSVGLAHTYEQYF
-,TRBJ2-2,TRBV9,once,TGTGCCAGCAGACAGGGTCGATCGTCCGGGGAGCTGTTTTTT,CASRQGRSSGELFF
-,TRBJ1-1,TRBV6-2/TRBV6-3,once,TGTGCCAGCAGCAAACAGGGAGTAATGAACACTGAAGCTTTCTTT,CASSKQGVMNTEAFF
-,TRBJ1-1,TRBV19,-,TGTGCCAGTAGTATTGGGGGCCAGAACACTGAAGCTTTCTTT,CASSIGGQNTEAFF
TRBD2,TRBJ2-1,TRBV5-4,-,TGTGCCAGCAGCTTAGGCAGCGGGGGGGCGAATGAGCAGTTCTTC,CASSLGSGGANEQFF
-,TRBJ1-2,TRBV12-3/TRBV12-4,-,TGTGCCAGCACCGACGGAGACTATGGCTACACCTTC,CASTDGDYGYTF
-,TRBJ2-7,TRBV27,-,TGTGCCAGCAGTTTAACTGCCTACGAGCAGTACTTC,CASSLTAYEQYF
TRBD2,TRBJ2-5,TRBV7-6,few,TGTGCCAGCAGCTTTGGGGGAGGGACTCAAGAGACCCAGTACTTC,CASSFGGGTQETQYF
-,TRBJ1-2,TRBV21-1,-,TGTGCCAGCAGCCTTCATGACAGGGAAGATGGCTACACCTTC,CASSLHDREDGYTF
-,TRBJ2-1,TRBV27,once,TGTGCCAGCAGTTTATCGGCGGCTTACAATGAGCAGTTCTTC,CASSLSAAYNEQFF
-,TRBJ2-1,TRBV24-1,-,TGTGCCACCAGTGATTTGCTAGAGCAGTTCTTC,CATSDLLEQFF
TRBD2,TRBJ2-1,TRBV5-6,-,TGTGCCAGCAGCTTGGCCTATAGCGGGAGGAACTACAATGAGCAGTTCTTC,CASSLAYSGRNYNEQFF
-,TRBJ2-3,TRBV7-9,-,TGTGCCAGCACCCAACCGAGCGGGAGCACAGATACGCAGTATTTT,CASTQPSGSTDTQYF
-,TRBJ1-5,TRBV15,-,TGTGCCACCAGCAGGGGCCAACACAATCAGCCCCAGCATTTT,CATSRGQHNQPQHF
-,TRBJ2-4,TRBV29-1,-,TGCAGCGTTGAAGGAGAAGCCAAAAACATTCAGTACTTC,CSVEGEAKNIQYF
TRBD2,TRBJ2-3,TRBV7-2,-,TGTGCCAGCAGCGCGACTAGCGGTCTCACAGATACGCAGTATTTT,CASSATSGLTDTQYF
TRBD1,TRBJ1-1,TRBV7-6,-,TGTGCCAGCAGCTTAGAGGGACAGGTGAACACTGAAGCTTTCTTT,CASSLEGQVNTEAFF
TRBD2,TRBJ2-5,TRBV29-1,-,TGCAGCGTTGAAGGGACTAGCGGGGACTGGGAGACCCAGTACTTC,CSVEGTSGDWETQYF
-,TRBJ2-3,TRBV14,-,TGTGCCAGCAGCCAACAGGGTTTAGATACGCAGTATTTT,CASSQQGLDTQYF
-,TRBJ2-5,TRBV12-5,-,TGTGCTAGTGGTTTGGTAAATCTGCGTAGGGGCCAAGAGACCCAGTACTTC,CASGLVNLRRGQETQYF
TRBD2,TRBJ2-1,TRBV7-9,-,TGTGCCAGCAGCTTGGGACTAGCGGGAGGGCCTCGGGCCAATGAGCAGTTCTTC,CASSLGLAGGPRANEQFF
-,TRBJ1-1,TRBV4-1,-,TGCGCCAGCAGCCTCTTCGGACTGGGGATAGCTTTCTTT,CASSLFGLGIAFF
TRBD2,TRBJ2-7,TRBV4-2,-,TGTGCCAGCAGCCAAGAATTTGGAGGGCTAGCGGGGGGCCCCTACGAGCAGTACTTC,CASSQEFGGLAGGPYEQYF
TRBD1,TRBJ2-2,TRBV9,-,TGTGCCAGCAGCACCGGGACAGGGATTACCGGGGAGCTGTTTTTT,CASSTGTGITGELFF
-,TRBJ1-1,TRBV12-3/TRBV12-4,-,TGTGCCAGCAGCCTCACAGGGATCACTGAAGCTTTCTTT,CASSLTGITEAFF
-,TRBJ2-1,TRBV28,-,TGTGCCAGCAGTCCCGTGCCGGGCTCCTACAATGAGCAGTTCTTC,CASSPVPGSYNEQFF